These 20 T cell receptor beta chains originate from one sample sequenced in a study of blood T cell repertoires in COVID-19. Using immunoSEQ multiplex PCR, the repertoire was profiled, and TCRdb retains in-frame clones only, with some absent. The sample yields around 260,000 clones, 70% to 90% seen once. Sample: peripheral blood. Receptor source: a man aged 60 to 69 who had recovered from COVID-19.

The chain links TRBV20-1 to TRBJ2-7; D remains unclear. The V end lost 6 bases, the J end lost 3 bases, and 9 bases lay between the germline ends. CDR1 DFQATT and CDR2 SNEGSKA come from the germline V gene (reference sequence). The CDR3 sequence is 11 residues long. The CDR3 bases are TGCAGTGCCAAGACTGTCTACGAGCAGTACTTC. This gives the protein CSAKTVYEQYF.

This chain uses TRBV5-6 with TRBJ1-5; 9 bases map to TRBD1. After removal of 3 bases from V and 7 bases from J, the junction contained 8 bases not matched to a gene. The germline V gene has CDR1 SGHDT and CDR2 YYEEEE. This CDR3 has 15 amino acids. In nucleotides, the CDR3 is TGTGCCAGCAGCTCCGGGACAGGGCACCGACAGCCCCAGCATTTT. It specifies CASSSGTGHRQPQHF.

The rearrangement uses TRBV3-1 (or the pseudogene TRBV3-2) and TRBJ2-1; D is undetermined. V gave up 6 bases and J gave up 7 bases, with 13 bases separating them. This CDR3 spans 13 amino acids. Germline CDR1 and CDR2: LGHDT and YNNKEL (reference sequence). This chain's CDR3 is CASSHTKLNEQFF. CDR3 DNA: TGTGCCAGCAGTCATACTAAGTTGAATGAGCAGTTCTTC.

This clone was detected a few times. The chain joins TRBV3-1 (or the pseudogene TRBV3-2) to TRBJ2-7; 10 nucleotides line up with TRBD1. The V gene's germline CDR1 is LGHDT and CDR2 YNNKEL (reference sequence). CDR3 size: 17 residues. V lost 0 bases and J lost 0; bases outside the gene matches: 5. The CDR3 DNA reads TGTGCCAGCAGCCAAGATCGCTGGACAGGGGGCTCCTACGAGCAGTACTTC. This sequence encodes CASSQDRWTGGSYEQYF.

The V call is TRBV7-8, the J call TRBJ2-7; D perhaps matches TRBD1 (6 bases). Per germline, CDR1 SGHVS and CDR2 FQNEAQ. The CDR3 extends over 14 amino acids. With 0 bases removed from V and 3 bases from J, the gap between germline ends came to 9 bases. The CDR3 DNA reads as TGTGCCAGCAGCTTAGCTCACAGGGACTACGAGCAGTACTTC. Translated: CASSLAHRDYEQYF.

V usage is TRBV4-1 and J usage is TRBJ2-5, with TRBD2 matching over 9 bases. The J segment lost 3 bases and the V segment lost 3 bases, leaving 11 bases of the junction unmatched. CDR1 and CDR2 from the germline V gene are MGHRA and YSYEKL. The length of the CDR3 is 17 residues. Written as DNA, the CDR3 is TGCGCCAGCAGCCATCCCTTGGGGATAGCGGGGGAAGAGACCCAGTACTTC. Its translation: CASSHPLGIAGEETQYF.

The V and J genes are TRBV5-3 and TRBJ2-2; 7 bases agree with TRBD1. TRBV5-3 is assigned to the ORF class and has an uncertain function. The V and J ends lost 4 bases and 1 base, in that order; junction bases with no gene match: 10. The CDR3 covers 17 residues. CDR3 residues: CARSHQGGGGNTGELFF. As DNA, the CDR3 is TGTGCCAGAAGCCACCAAGGGGGCGGCGGGAACACCGGGGAGCTGTTTTTT.

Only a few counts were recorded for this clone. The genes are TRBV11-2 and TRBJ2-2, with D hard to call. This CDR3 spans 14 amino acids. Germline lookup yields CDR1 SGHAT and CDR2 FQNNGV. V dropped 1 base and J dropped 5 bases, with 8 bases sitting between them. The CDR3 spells CASSLGPQTGELFF. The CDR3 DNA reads TGTGCCAGCAGCTTAGGCCCGCAGACCGGGGAGCTGTTTTTT. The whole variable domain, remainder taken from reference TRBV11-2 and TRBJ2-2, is EAGVAQSPRYKIIEKRQSVAFWCNPISGHATLYWYQQILGQGPKLLIQFQNNGVVDDSQLPKDRFSAERLKGVDSTLKIQPAKLEDSAVYLCASSLGPQTGELFFGEGSRLTVL.

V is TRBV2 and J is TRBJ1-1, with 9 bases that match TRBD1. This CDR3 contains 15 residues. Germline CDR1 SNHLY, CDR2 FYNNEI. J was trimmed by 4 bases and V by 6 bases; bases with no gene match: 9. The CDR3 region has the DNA TGTGCCAGCAGGATCGACAGGGGGATTGTCACTGAAGCTTTCTTT. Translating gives CASRIDRGIVTEAFF.

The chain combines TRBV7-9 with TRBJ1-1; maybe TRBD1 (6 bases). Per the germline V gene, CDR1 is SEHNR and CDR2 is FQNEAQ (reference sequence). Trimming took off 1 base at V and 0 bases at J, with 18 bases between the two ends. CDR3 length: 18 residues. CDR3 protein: CASSLGSTRGQMNTEAFF. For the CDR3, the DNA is TGTGCCAGCAGCTTAGGGTCCACCAGGGGTCAAATGAACACTGAAGCTTTCTTT.

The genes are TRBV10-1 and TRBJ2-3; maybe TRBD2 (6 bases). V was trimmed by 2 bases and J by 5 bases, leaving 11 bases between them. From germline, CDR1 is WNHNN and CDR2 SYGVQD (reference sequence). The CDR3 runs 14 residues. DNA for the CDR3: TGCGCCAGCAGTGAGCCCGGGAGTCTAGATACGCAGTATTTT. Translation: CASSEPGSLDTQYF.

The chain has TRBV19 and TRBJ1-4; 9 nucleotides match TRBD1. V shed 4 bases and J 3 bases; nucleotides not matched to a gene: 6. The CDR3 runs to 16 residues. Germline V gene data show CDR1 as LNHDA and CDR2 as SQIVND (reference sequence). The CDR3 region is CASSTTGGGSNEKLFF. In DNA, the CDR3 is TGTGCCAGTAGTACCACAGGGGGCGGCTCTAATGAAAAACTGTTTTTT.

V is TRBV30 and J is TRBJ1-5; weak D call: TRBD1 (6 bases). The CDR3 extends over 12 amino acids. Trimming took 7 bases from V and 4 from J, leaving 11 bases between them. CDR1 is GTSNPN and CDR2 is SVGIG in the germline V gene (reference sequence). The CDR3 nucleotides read TGTGCCTCGGCACAGGGAAATCAGCCCCAGCATTTT. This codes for CASAQGNQPQHF.

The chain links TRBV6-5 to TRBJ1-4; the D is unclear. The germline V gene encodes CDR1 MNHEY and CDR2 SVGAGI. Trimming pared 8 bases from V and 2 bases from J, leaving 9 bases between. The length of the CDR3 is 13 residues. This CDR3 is CASLGGTNEKLFF. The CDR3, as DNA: TGTGCCAGCCTGGGAGGTACTAATGAAAAACTGTTTTTT.

Here the CDR3 DNA reads TGCGCCAGCAGCTTAGGAGGGGGCAGTGGCAATCAGCCCCAGCATTTT. Residues: CASSLGGGSGNQPQHF. The chain recombines TRBV5-1 with TRBJ1-5; TRBD1 agrees at 7 bases. CDR3 length: 16 amino acids. Trimming cost V 2 bases and J 2 bases; bases outside gene matches: 7. The V gene's germline CDR1 is SGHRS and CDR2 YFSETQ.

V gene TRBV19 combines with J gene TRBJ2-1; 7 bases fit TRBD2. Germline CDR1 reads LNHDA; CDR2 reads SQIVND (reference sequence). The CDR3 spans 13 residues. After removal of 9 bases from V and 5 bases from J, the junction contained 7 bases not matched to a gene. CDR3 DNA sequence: TGTGCCAGCAAGTCAGCGGGAAACAATGAGCAGTTCTTC. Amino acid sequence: CASKSAGNNEQFF.

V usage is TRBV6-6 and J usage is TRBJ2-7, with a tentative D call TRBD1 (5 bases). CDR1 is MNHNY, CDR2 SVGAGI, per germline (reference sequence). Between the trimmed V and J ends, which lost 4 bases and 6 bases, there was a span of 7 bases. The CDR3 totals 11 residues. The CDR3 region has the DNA TGTGCCAGCAGTTCCCAGGGCGAGCAGTACTTC. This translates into CASSSQGEQYF.

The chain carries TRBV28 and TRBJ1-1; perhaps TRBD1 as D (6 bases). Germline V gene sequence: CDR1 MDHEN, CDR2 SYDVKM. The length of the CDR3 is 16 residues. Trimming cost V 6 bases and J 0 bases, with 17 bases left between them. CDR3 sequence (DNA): TGTGCCAGCAGCCCACCTCGCAGGGGCCTGAACACTGAAGCTTTCTTT. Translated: CASSPPRRGLNTEAFF.

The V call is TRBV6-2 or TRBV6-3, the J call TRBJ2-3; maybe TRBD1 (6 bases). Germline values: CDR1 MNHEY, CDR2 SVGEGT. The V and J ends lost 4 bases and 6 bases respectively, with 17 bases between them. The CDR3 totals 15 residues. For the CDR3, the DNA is TGTGCCAGCAGTTCGAACAGGGTAAATTCCGATACGCAGTATTTT. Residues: CASSSNRVNSDTQYF.

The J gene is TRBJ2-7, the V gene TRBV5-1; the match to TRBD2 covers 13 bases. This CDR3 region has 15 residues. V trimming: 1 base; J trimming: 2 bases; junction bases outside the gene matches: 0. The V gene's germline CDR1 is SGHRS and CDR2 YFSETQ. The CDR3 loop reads CASSLTSGRAYEQYF. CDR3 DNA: TGCGCCAGCAGCTTGACTAGCGGGAGGGCCTACGAGCAGTACTTC.